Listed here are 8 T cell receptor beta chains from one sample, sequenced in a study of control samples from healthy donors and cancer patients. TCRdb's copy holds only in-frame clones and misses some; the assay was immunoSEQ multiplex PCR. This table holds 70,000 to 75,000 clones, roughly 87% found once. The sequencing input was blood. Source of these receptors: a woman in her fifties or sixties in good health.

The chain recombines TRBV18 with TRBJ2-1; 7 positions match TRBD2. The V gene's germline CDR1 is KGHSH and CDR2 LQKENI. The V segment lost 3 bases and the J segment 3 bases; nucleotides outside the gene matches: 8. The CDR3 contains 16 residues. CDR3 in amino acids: CASSPMNAGVYNEQFF. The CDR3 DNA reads TGTGCCAGCTCACCCATGAATGCGGGAGTCTACAATGAGCAGTTCTTC. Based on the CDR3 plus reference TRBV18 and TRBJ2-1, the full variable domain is NAGVMQNPRHLVRRRGQEARLRCSPMKGHSHVYWYRQLPEEGLKFMVYLQKENIIDESGMPKERFSAEFPKEGPSILRIQQVVRGDSAAYFCASSPMNAGVYNEQFFGPGTRLTVL.

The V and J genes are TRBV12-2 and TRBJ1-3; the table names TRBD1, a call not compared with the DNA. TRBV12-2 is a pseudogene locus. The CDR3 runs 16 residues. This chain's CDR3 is CASRPSRGQGHDTIYF. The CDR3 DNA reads TGTGCAAGTCGCCCCTCAAGAGGACAGGGCCATGATACCATATATTTT.

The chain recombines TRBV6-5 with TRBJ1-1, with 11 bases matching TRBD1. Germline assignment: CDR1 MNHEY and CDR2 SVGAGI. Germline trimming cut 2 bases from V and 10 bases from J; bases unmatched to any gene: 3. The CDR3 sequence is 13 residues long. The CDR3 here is CASSYGQGARAFF. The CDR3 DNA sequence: TGTGCCAGCAGTTACGGACAGGGGGCTCGAGCTTTCTTT.

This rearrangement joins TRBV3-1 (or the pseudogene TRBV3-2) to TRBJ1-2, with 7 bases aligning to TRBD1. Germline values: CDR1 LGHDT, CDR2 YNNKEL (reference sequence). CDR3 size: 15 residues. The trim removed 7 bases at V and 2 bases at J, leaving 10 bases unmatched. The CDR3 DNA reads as TGTGCCAGCACCCGACAGGGAGGATCGAACTATGGCTACACCTTC. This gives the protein CASTRQGGSNYGYTF.

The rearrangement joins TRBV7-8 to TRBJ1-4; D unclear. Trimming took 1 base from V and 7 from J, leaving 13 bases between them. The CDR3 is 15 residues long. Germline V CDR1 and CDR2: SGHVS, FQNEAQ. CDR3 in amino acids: CASSLVGDAGEKLFF. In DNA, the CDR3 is TGTGCCAGCAGCTTAGTTGGAGATGCAGGTGAAAAACTGTTTTTT.

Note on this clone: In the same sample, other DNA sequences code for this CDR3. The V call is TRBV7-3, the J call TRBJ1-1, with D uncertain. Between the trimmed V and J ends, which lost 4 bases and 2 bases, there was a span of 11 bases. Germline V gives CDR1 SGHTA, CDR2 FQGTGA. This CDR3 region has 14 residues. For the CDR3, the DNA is TGTGCCAGCAGCTCAGGCCAGGTAAACACTGAAGCTTTCTTT. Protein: CASSSGQVNTEAFF. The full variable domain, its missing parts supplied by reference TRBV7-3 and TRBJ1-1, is GAGVSQTPSNKVTEKGKYVELRCDPISGHTALYWYRQSLGQGPEFLIYFQGTGAADDSGLPNDRFFAVRPEGSVSTLKIQRTERGDSAVYLCASSSGQVNTEAFFGQGTRLTVV.

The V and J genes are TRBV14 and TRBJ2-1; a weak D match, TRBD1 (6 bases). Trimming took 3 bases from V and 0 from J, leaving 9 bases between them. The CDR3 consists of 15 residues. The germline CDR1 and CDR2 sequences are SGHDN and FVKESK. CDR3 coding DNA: TGTGCCAGCAGCCAGGACAGAAACTCCTACAATGAGCAGTTCTTC. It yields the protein CASSQDRNSYNEQFF.

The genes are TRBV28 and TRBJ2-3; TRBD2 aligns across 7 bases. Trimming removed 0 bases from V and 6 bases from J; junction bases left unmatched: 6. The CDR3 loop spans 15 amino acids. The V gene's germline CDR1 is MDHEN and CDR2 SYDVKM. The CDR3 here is CASSLWGGSVDTQYF. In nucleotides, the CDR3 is TGTGCCAGCAGTTTATGGGGCGGGAGCGTTGATACGCAGTATTTT.